This T cell receptor beta chain was profiled in a study of T cells in Graves' hyperthyroidism and ophthalmopathy. The study, taken as a whole, reports: Ophthalmopathy cases were set apart from stable hyperthyroidism by a 13 V-J model. Peripheral blood also featured most of the thyroid clonotypes expanded above 0.001.

TCR beta CDR3 sequences were amplified from RNA transcripts. In the first-round RT-PCR of the TCR CDR3, the HTBI primer set was used. One entry per CDR3 protein results from TCRdb running MiXCR on the multiplex PCR reads. Of 300,000 to 450,000 distinct CDR3 sequences in the sample, around 25% were seen once. This clonotype appeared many times. Its target is unknown. Germline loops: CDR1 SGHDT, CDR2 YYEEEE. V was trimmed by 2 bases and J by 4 bases, leaving 7 bases between them. CDR3 length: 13 residues. Absence of ophthalmopathy progression within 18 months defined stable Graves' hyperthyroidism. Specimen: blood. The V gene is TRBV5-6, the J gene TRBJ2-1; unclear D gene. The source of this sequence is a man aged 45-65 years with Graves' hyperthyroidism. The CDR3 sequence is CASSFSYYNEQFF. The CDR3 nucleotides are TGTGCCAGCAGCTTCTCCTATTACAATGAGCAGTTCTTC.